Shown below are 30 T cell receptor beta chains from a single sample sequenced in a study of cytomegalovirus exposure and HLA in healthy donors. This PCR relied on a set of 60 Vbeta primers and 13 Jbeta primers. Clones were read by immunoSEQ multiplex PCR, and TCRdb kept only the in-frame ones, dropping some. The table shows approximately 160,000 clones, with 55% to 70% occurring only once. The sequenced sample consisted of PBMCs. These receptors all come from a woman in her 30s in good health and CMV-seropositive.

A single count supports this clone. Different DNA sequences within this sample yield the same CDR3. The chain has TRBV28 and TRBJ1-1, with D possibly matching TRBD1 (6 bases). Trimming stripped 8 bases from V and 1 base from J, with 17 bases between. This CDR3 has 15 amino acids. The germline gives CDR1 MDHEN, CDR2 SYDVKM. DNA of the CDR3: TGTGCCAGCCCTGCCGCGGGGGCCCGGAACACTGAAGCTTTCTTT. Its translation: CASPAAGARNTEAFF.

The rearrangement joins TRBV7-9 to TRBJ1-1, with a tentative D call TRBD1 (5 bases). This CDR3 has 14 amino acids. Germline V gives CDR1 SEHNR, CDR2 FQNEAQ (reference sequence). V was cut by 1 base and J by 9 bases, with 15 bases left in between. Here the CDR3 DNA reads TGTGCCAGCAGCTTAGGTCTGGAAGGGGTGAAAGCTTTCTTT. Its protein product is CASSLGLEGVKAFF.

The gene calls are TRBV28 and TRBJ1-5, with D perhaps TRBD1 (5 bases). From germline, CDR1 is MDHEN and CDR2 SYDVKM. The CDR3 is 20 amino acids. V was cut by 3 bases and J by 0 bases, with 24 bases left in between. Here the CDR3 reads CASSLLSRGRVFSSNQPQHF. As DNA, the CDR3 is TGTGCCAGCAGTTTGCTTTCCCGAGGCAGGGTATTCTCTAGCAATCAGCCCCAGCATTTT.

The chain carries TRBV6-6 and TRBJ1-1; 9 nucleotides line up with TRBD1. The CDR3 totals 15 residues. The germline gives CDR1 MNHNY, CDR2 SVGAGI (reference sequence). J was trimmed by 3 bases and V by 6 bases; bases with no gene match: 8. This CDR3 is CASRWGQGRDTEAFF. The CDR3 DNA follows: TGTGCCAGCAGATGGGGACAGGGAAGAGACACTGAAGCTTTCTTT.

This clone was seen a handful of times. The J gene is TRBJ2-7, the V gene TRBV6-1; the match to TRBD2 covers 9 bases. The CDR3 is made up of 14 amino acids. Germline V gives CDR1 MNHNS, CDR2 SASEGT. The V segment lost 4 bases and the J segment 2 bases; nucleotides outside the gene matches: 3. CDR3 in amino acids: CASSVSSGTYEQYF. The CDR3 DNA is TGTGCCAGCAGTGTCTCTAGCGGGACCTACGAGCAGTACTTC.

The chain is built from TRBV6-5 and TRBJ2-7, with D perhaps TRBD2 (5 bases). V was shortened by 2 bases and J by 4 bases, with 12 bases between the two germline ends. This CDR3 is 14 amino acids long. From germline, CDR1 is MNHEY and CDR2 SVGAGI. CDR3 sequence: CASSYGRRGYEQYF. In DNA form, the CDR3 reads TGTGCCAGCAGTTACGGACGCCGGGGATACGAGCAGTACTTC.

The CDR3 spells CASSSPGLAGARTQYF. The CDR3 DNA reads TGTGCCAGCAGCTCCCCGGGACTAGCGGGAGCACGCACGCAGTATTTT. The rearrangement links TRBV13 to TRBJ2-3, with TRBD2 identical over 14 bases. Losses at the gene ends were 4 bases for V and 9 bases for J; bases not matched to a gene: 9. The CDR3 has 16 amino acids. Germline loops: CDR1 PRHDT, CDR2 FYEKMQ (reference sequence).

The CDR3 reads CASSVGQGRGWETQYF. CDR3 coding DNA: TGTGCCAGCAGCGTAGGACAGGGCAGGGGGTGGGAGACCCAGTACTTC. The J gene is TRBJ2-5, the V gene TRBV9; 7 nucleotides line up with TRBD1. CDR3 length: 16 residues. Germline lookup yields CDR1 SGDLS and CDR2 YYNGEE. V trimming: 0 bases; J trimming: 5 bases; junction bases outside the gene matches: 10.

This clone was recorded many times. The rearrangement joins TRBV7-9 to TRBJ2-1, with D possibly being TRBD2 (6 bases). There are 15 residues in the CDR3. Germline CDR1 SEHNR, CDR2 FQNEAQ (reference sequence). Between the trimmed V and J ends, which lost 1 base and 7 bases, there was a span of 14 bases. CDR3 amino acids: CASSLGGVTMNEQFF. The CDR3, as DNA: TGTGCCAGCAGCTTAGGGGGGGTGACCATGAATGAGCAGTTCTTC. Full variable domain (missing parts from reference TRBV7-9 and TRBJ2-1): DTGVSQNPRHKITKRGQNVTFRCDPISEHNRLYWYRQTLGQGPEFLTYFQNEAQLEKSRLLSDRFSAERPKGSFSTLEIQRTEQGDSAMYLCASSLGGVTMNEQFFGPGTRLTVL.

The V and J genes are TRBV5-5 and TRBJ1-5; 7 nucleotides agree with TRBD1. The germline gives CDR1 SGHKS, CDR2 YYEKEE (reference sequence). Losses at the gene ends were 3 bases for V and 1 base for J; bases not matched to a gene: 4. There are 15 residues in the CDR3. The CDR3 DNA reads as TGTGCCAGCAGCTCCGGACAGGCAAGCAATCAGCCCCAGCATTTT. It codes for CASSSGQASNQPQHF.

V gene TRBV10-2 combines with J gene TRBJ2-3, with 9 positions matching TRBD2. J lost 2 bases, V lost 9 bases, and 6 bases had no gene match. This CDR3 contains 14 residues. The germline CDR1 and CDR2 sequences are WSHSY and SAAADI. CDR3 sequence (DNA): TGCGCCAGTACCGGGACTAGCATCACAGATACGCAGTATTTT. Translating it yields CASTGTSITDTQYF.

The chain combines TRBV5-1 with TRBJ1-5; D gene ambiguous. V lost 4 bases and J lost 4, with 9 bases in between. CDR3 length equals 13 residues. Germline loops: CDR1 SGHRS, CDR2 YFSETQ. In DNA, the CDR3 is TGCGCCAGCAGCCCGGACTGGAATCAGCCCCAGCATTTT. The encoded protein is CASSPDWNQPQHF.

Comments on this clone: The sample has other DNA sequences that encode this CDR3 too. The chain links TRBV5-4 to TRBJ2-7, with D possibly TRBD2 on 6 matching bases. Germline V lookup: CDR1 SGHNT, CDR2 YYREEE (reference sequence). The CDR3 loop spans 14 amino acids. V was clipped by 2 bases and J by 0 bases, with 9 bases between them. This CDR3 reads CASSFGGSSYEQYF. For the CDR3, the DNA is TGTGCCAGCAGCTTTGGAGGGTCCTCCTACGAGCAGTACTTC. Combining the CDR3 with reference TRBV5-4 and TRBJ2-7 gives the whole variable domain ETGVTQSPTHLIKTRGQQVTLRCSSQSGHNTVSWYQQALGQGPQFIFQYYREEENGRGNFPPRFSGLQFPNYSSELNVNALELDDSALYLCASSFGGSSYEQYFGPGTRLTVT.

The genes are TRBV6-1 and TRBJ2-5; D uncertain. The end of the DNA fits TRBJ2-7 better, so the J call may be wrong. Germline V gene lookup returns CDR1 MNHNS and CDR2 SASEGT. This CDR3 has 12 amino acids. The CDR3 coding sequence is TGTGCCAGCAATCAGAGGTCCTACGAGCAGTACTTC. Translation gives CASNQRSYEQYF.

The chain couples TRBV18 to TRBJ1-1; 7 nucleotides line up with TRBD1. The junction had 4 bases not matched to a gene; V was cut back by 2 bases and J by 7 bases. Germline V gives CDR1 KGHSH, CDR2 LQKENI. CDR3 size: 13 residues. The CDR3 spells CASSPDRVGEAFF. As DNA, the CDR3 is TGTGCCAGCTCACCAGACAGGGTTGGTGAAGCTTTCTTT. Looking up the rest from reference TRBV18 and TRBJ1-1 gives the full variable domain: NAGVMQNPRHLVRRRGQEARLRCSPMKGHSHVYWYRQLPEEGLKFMVYLQKENIIDESGMPKERFSAEFPKEGPSILRIQQVVRGDSAAYFCASSPDRVGEAFFGQGTRLTVV.

The chain employs TRBV27 and TRBJ1-2, with 8 bases lining up with TRBD1. CDR1 is MNHEY, CDR2 SMNVEV, per germline (reference sequence). The junction had 18 bases not matched to a gene; V was cut back by 6 bases and J by 6 bases. The CDR3 contains 17 residues. CDR3 residues: CASSPQGARGRRDGYTF. In DNA, the CDR3 is TGTGCCAGCAGCCCCCAGGGGGCCCGAGGACGCCGTGATGGCTACACCTTC.

The V and J genes are TRBV29-1 and TRBJ1-2, with D perhaps matching TRBD1 (6 bases). The V gene lost 7 bases and the J gene lost 7 bases, with 19 bases spanning the gap. Germline CDR1 reads SQVTM; CDR2 reads ANQGSEA. The CDR3 runs to 13 residues. Here the CDR3 DNA reads TGCAGCGGTGACCGGGGGGCAGAGCGTGGCTACACCTTC. It translates to CSGDRGAERGYTF.

There are a few counts of this clone. V gene TRBV6-5 combines with J gene TRBJ1-1; 9 bases match TRBD1. The V segment lost 6 bases and the J segment 6 bases; nucleotides outside the gene matches: 5. From germline, CDR1 is MNHEY and CDR2 SVGAGI. The CDR3 sequence is 13 residues long. CDR3 sequence (DNA): TGTGCCAGCAGCGGGACAGGGATCGCTGAAGCTTTCTTT. As protein: CASSGTGIAEAFF.

The rearrangement joins TRBV6-5 to TRBJ2-5; possible D gene TRBD2, 5 bases. The CDR3 totals 14 residues. V dropped 6 bases and J dropped 7 bases, with 18 bases sitting between them. Germline V gene sequence: CDR1 MNHEY, CDR2 SVGAGI. CDR3 protein: CASRNGGLLGTQYF. As DNA, the CDR3 is TGTGCCAGCAGAAACGGAGGACTCCTAGGGACCCAGTACTTC.

Notes on this clone: An end of the junction differs from the germline gene, which may be a read error. The same CDR3 also results from other DNA sequences found in this sample. The chain has TRBV27 and TRBJ1-2; a possible D gene is TRBD1 (6 bases). Germline CDR1 MNHEY, CDR2 SMNVEV (reference sequence). This CDR3 region has 14 residues. CDR3 coding DNA: TGTGCCAGCAGTTTATTCCAGGGGAACTATGGTTACACCTTC. Translation gives CASSLFQGNYGYTF.

The chain employs TRBV6-5 and TRBJ1-6, with no clear D. V was shortened by 7 bases and J by 0 bases, with 10 bases between the two germline ends. CDR1 MNHEY and CDR2 SVGAGI come from the germline V gene. This CDR3 comprises 15 residues. The CDR3 sequence is CASMAESSYNSPLHF. In DNA form, the CDR3 reads TGTGCCAGCATGGCGGAGAGCTCCTATAATTCACCCCTCCACTTT.

The V and J genes are TRBV7-9 and TRBJ1-5; D uncertain. CDR1 SEHNR and CDR2 FQNEAQ come from the germline V gene (reference sequence). The CDR3 is made up of 14 amino acids. Between the trimmed V and J ends, which lost 4 bases and 0 bases, there was a span of 7 bases. The CDR3 DNA sequence: TGTGCCAGCAGCTCCTTATATAGCAATCAGCCCCAGCATTTT. It is translated as CASSSLYSNQPQHF.

The chain has TRBV5-6 and TRBJ2-7, with 8 bases matching TRBD1. CDR3 length equals 15 residues. CDR1 and CDR2 from the germline V gene are SGHDT and YYEEEE. V lost 4 bases and J lost 1; bases outside the gene matches: 7. The CDR3 coding sequence is TGTGCCAGCAGCCTTCGGACAGGGCGGTCCTACGAGCAGTACTTC. Protein: CASSLRTGRSYEQYF.

The chain recombines TRBV15 with TRBJ1-5, with TRBD1 identical over 9 bases. V lost 0 bases, J lost 0 bases, and 9 bases stayed unmatched. The CDR3 is 19 amino acids. Germline lookup yields CDR1 LNHNV and CDR2 YYDKDF (reference sequence). CDR3 sequence reads: CATSRDQGTGQYSNQPQHF. The DNA for the CDR3 is TGTGCCACCAGCAGAGATCAAGGGACAGGGCAATATAGCAATCAGCCCCAGCATTTT.

The chain joins TRBV5-1 to TRBJ2-5, with TRBD2 identical over 7 bases. J lost 5 bases, V lost 2 bases, and 12 bases had no gene match. Germline V gives CDR1 SGHRS, CDR2 YFSETQ. The CDR3 has 16 residues. The CDR3 DNA sequence: TGCGCCAGCAGCTTTTGGGAGGGCCTAGAGGGGGAGACCCAGTACTTC. This translates into CASSFWEGLEGETQYF.

This clone was detected a few times. The rearrangement joins TRBV2 to TRBJ2-2, with D unclear. Germline V gene data show CDR1 as SNHLY and CDR2 as FYNNEI. The V gene lost 5 bases and the J gene lost 5 bases, with 3 bases spanning the gap. This CDR3 spans 11 amino acids. The CDR3: CASSQTGELFF. As DNA, the CDR3 is TGTGCCAGCAGTCAGACCGGGGAGCTGTTTTTT.

The chain couples TRBV5-6 to TRBJ1-1, with TRBD1 identical over 8 bases. This CDR3 comprises 13 residues. Germline CDR1 and CDR2: SGHDT and YYEEEE. Germline trimming cut 4 bases from V and 4 bases from J; bases unmatched to any gene: 3. The CDR3 DNA sequence: TGTGCCAGCAGCCTAGACAGGGGCACTGAAGCTTTCTTT. It yields the protein CASSLDRGTEAFF.

The rearrangement uses TRBV9 and TRBJ1-1; D unresolved. The CDR3 length is 13 residues. Trimming shortened V by 0 bases and J by 3 bases, and 6 bases separated the two germline ends. The germline V gene has CDR1 SGDLS and CDR2 YYNGEE. The DNA for the CDR3 is TGTGCCAGCAGCGTAGTGGAGGACACTGAAGCTTTCTTT. Its protein is CASSVVEDTEAFF. The full variable domain, its missing parts supplied by reference TRBV9 and TRBJ1-1, is DSGVTQTPKHLITATGQRVTLRCSPRSGDLSVYWYQQSLDQGLQFLIQYYNGEERAKGNILERFSAQQFPDLHSELNLSSLELGDSALYFCASSVVEDTEAFFGQGTRLTVV.

CDR3 sequence: CASSVASQPEPGVYGYTF. As DNA, the CDR3 is TGTGCCAGCAGCGTAGCGAGTCAGCCTGAACCGGGAGTTTATGGCTACACCTTC. The chain employs TRBV9 and TRBJ1-2; D gene unclear. Per germline, CDR1 SGDLS and CDR2 YYNGEE. The V and J ends lost 0 bases and 5 bases respectively, with 23 bases between them. This CDR3 contains 18 residues.

This chain connects TRBV27 to TRBJ2-7; D is undetermined. Trimming cost V 5 bases and J 0 bases, with 11 bases left between them. Germline lookup yields CDR1 MNHEY and CDR2 SMNVEV (reference sequence). The CDR3 is 14 amino acids. CDR3 DNA: TGTGCCAGCAGTATCCAAACCAGCTCCTACGAGCAGTACTTC. This encodes CASSIQTSSYEQYF.